A single sample gave rise to the 2 T cell receptor beta chains below, sequenced in a study of cytomegalovirus exposure and HLA in healthy donors. With 60 Vbeta and 13 Jbeta primers, the PCR was carried out. The repertoire was sequenced with immunoSEQ multiplex PCR; TCRdb's copy has only in-frame clones and lacks some. Among some 190,000 clones, about 90% were seen once, and the ten largest hold 1.3%. Material: PBMCs. These TCRs come from a man aged 25-45 years in good health and CMV-seronegative.

The chain uses TRBV29-1 and TRBJ1-2; TRBD1 agrees at 7 bases. The junction had 7 bases not matched to a gene; V was cut back by 0 bases and J by 6 bases. The CDR3 totals 14 residues. Per the germline V gene, CDR1 is SQVTM and CDR2 is ANQGSEA. In DNA, the CDR3 is TGCAGCGTTGAAGATTGGGCAGGGGGAGATGGCTACACCTTC. Protein: CSVEDWAGGDGYTF.

This chain uses TRBV6-1 with TRBJ1-4, with D perhaps matching TRBD1 (5 bases). Germline V gene lookup returns CDR1 MNHNS and CDR2 SASEGT. Trimming took off 1 base at V and 6 bases at J, with 18 bases between the two ends. The CDR3 has 17 amino acids. The DNA for the CDR3 is TGTGCCAGCAGTGAAGGTTTTTGGGGCAGCCGAGATGAAAAACTGTTTTTT. Amino acids: CASSEGFWGSRDEKLFF.